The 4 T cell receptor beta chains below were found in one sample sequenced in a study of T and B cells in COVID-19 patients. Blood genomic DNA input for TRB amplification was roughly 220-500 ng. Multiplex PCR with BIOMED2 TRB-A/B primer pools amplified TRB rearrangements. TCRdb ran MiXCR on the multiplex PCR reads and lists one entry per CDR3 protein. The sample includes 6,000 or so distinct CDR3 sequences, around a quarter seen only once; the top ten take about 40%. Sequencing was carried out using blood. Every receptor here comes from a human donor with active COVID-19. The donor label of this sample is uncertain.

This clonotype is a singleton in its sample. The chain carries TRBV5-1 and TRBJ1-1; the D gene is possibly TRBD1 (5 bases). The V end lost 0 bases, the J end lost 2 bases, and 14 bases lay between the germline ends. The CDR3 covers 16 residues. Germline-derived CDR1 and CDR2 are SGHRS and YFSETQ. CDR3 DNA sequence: TGCGCCAGCAGCTTGGAGGAAGCCAGGGCAAACACTGAAGCTTTCTTT. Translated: CASSLEEARANTEAFF.

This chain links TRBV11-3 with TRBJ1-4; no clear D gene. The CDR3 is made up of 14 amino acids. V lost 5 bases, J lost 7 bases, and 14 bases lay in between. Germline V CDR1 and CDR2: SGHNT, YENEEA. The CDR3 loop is CASSLHGNIEKLFF. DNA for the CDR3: TGTGCCAGCAGCCTTCATGGGAATATTGAAAAACTGTTTTTT.

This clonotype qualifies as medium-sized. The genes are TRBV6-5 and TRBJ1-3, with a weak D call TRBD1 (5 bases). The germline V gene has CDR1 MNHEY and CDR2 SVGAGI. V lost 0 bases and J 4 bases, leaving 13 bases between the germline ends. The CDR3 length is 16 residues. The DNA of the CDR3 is TGTGCCAGCAGTTACTCGGTCGCAGGGAAGGGAAACACCATATATTTT. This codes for CASSYSVAGKGNTIYF.

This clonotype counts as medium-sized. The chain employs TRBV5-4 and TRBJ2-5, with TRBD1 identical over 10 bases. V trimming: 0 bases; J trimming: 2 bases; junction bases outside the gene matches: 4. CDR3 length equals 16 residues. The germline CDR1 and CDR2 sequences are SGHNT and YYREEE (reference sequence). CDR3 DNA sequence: TGTGCCAGCAGCTTGGGGGACAGGGGTTGGCAAGAGACCCAGTACTTC. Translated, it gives CASSLGDRGWQETQYF.